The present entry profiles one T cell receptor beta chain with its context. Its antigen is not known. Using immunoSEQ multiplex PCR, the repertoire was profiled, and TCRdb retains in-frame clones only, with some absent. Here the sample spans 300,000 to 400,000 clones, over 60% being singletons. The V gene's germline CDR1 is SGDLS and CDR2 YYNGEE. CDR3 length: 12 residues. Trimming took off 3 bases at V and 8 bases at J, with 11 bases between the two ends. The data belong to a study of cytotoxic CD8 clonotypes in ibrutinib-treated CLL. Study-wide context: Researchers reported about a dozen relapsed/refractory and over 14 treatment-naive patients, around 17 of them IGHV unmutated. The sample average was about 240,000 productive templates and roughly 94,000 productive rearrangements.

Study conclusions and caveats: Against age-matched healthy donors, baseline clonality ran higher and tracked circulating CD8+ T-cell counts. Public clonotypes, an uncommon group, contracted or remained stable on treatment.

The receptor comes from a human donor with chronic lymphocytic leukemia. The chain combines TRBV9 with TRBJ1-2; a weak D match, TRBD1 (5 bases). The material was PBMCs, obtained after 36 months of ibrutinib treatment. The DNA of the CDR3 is TGTGCCAGCAGCGAGGGGAATGGGGGCTACACCTTC. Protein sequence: CASSEGNGGYTF.